The 10 T cell receptor beta chains below were found in one sample sequenced in a study of T cell responses to AZD1222 COVID-19 vaccine. Only in-frame clones appear in the TCRdb table, and some are missing; sequencing was by immunoSEQ multiplex PCR. The sample has 100,000 to 150,000 clones; around 87% are singletons. The sequences come from peripheral blood, collected on day 0 of AZD1222 vaccination. The receptors were sampled from an adult in good health.

The chain links TRBV6-2 or TRBV6-3 to TRBJ1-5; D remains unclear. The CDR3 extends over 14 amino acids. Trimming shortened V by 6 bases and J by 0 bases, and 9 bases separated the two germline ends. Germline V lookup: CDR1 MNHEY, CDR2 SVGEGT. The DNA for the CDR3 is TGTGCCAGCAGCCCCACATTTAGCAATCAGCCCCAGCATTTT. Amino acid sequence: CASSPTFSNQPQHF.

This chain links TRBV7-3 with TRBJ2-1, with 12 bases lining up with TRBD2. This CDR3 region has 16 residues. The germline CDR1 and CDR2 sequences are SGHTA and FQGTGA. J was trimmed by 10 bases and V by 2 bases; bases with no gene match: 9. In DNA form, the CDR3 reads TGTGCCAGCAGCTTAGAGGCTAGCGGGAGGGCCAGCGAGCAGTTCTTC. The encoded protein is CASSLEASGRASEQFF.

CDR3: CSVGLASVEQYF. CDR3 sequence (DNA): TGCAGCGTTGGACTAGCGTCCGTCGAGCAGTACTTC. The rearrangement uses TRBV29-1 and TRBJ2-7, with 8 bases fitting TRBD2. The CDR3 has 12 residues. Losses at the gene ends were 4 bases for V and 6 bases for J; bases not matched to a gene: 5. From germline, CDR1 is SQVTM and CDR2 ANQGSEA.

This clone was found once. The CDR3 bases are TGTGCCAGCAGCCAAGATCACTATGGCTACACCTTC. This encodes CASSQDHYGYTF. This chain uses TRBV14 with TRBJ1-2; D call uncertain. The CDR3 runs to 12 residues. The ends were cut back, 0 bases at V and 3 bases at J, with 2 bases in the middle. Germline loops: CDR1 SGHDN, CDR2 FVKESK.

The chain links TRBV3-1 (or the pseudogene TRBV3-2) to TRBJ2-3, with D uncertain. The CDR3 consists of 13 residues. The germline V and J ends were trimmed by 4 bases and 6 bases, with 11 bases remaining between them. Germline values: CDR1 LGHDT, CDR2 YNNKEL (reference sequence). In nucleotides, the CDR3 is TGTGCCAGCAGCCTAGGCTATGGGGATACGCAGTATTTT. Amino acid sequence: CASSLGYGDTQYF.

The chain carries TRBV15 and TRBJ2-1; D not certain. This CDR3 comprises 16 residues. Looked up from germline, CDR1 is LNHNV and CDR2 is YYDKDF (reference sequence). Trimming left V 1 base short and J 7 bases short, with 17 bases between. CDR3 protein: CATSRAGPYGSNEQFF. DNA for the CDR3: TGTGCCACCAGCAGAGCTGGACCTTATGGGTCAAATGAGCAGTTCTTC.

This clone appeared a single time. This chain links TRBV5-1 with TRBJ2-7; tentative D call: TRBD1 (6 bases). Germline assignment: CDR1 SGHRS and CDR2 YFSETQ. V was clipped by 0 bases and J by 4 bases, with 8 bases between them. The CDR3 runs 13 residues. This CDR3 reads CASSLGQVYEQYF. CDR3 coding DNA: TGCGCCAGCAGCTTGGGACAGGTTTACGAGCAGTACTTC. Full variable domain (outside the CDR3, taken from reference TRBV5-1 and TRBJ2-7): KAGVTQTPRYLIKTRGQQVTLSCSPISGHRSVSWYQQTPGQGLQFLFEYFSETQRNKGNFPGRFSGRQFSNSRSEMNVSTLELGDSALYLCASSLGQVYEQYFGPGTRLTVT.

The chain is built from TRBV5-6 and TRBJ1-2; TRBD1 matches at 8 bases. After removal of 4 bases from V and 8 bases from J, the junction contained 10 bases not matched to a gene. CDR1 is SGHDT and CDR2 is YYEEEE in the germline V gene. This CDR3 is built from 14 residues. The CDR3 reads CASSQGQGARGYTF. The CDR3 bases are TGTGCCAGCAGCCAAGGACAGGGTGCGCGGGGCTACACCTTC.

This clone came up once. This rearrangement joins TRBV9 to TRBJ2-2, with D tentatively TRBD2 (5 bases). V lost 1 base, J lost 5 bases, and 12 bases lay in between. This CDR3 spans 15 amino acids. CDR1 is SGDLS and CDR2 is YYNGEE in the germline V gene. The DNA of the CDR3 is TGTGCCAGCAGCGTATCGACTAAGGAAACCGGGGAGCTGTTTTTT. The encoded protein is CASSVSTKETGELFF.

J is TRBJ2-5 and V is TRBV25-1, with 11 bases fitting TRBD2. This CDR3 is 16 amino acids long. V lost 0 bases to trimming and J lost 5 bases; unmatched junction nucleotides: 5. Looked up from germline, CDR1 is MGHDK and CDR2 is SYGVNS. This CDR3 is CASSEYTSGGWETQYF. The CDR3, as DNA: TGTGCCAGCAGTGAATACACTAGCGGGGGCTGGGAGACCCAGTACTTC.